The 4 T cell receptor beta chains listed next were all sequenced from one sample in a study of vaccination effects on CD4 cells after COVID-19. Following culture for 9 to 11 days, CD4+ T cells were isolated. Either the mRNA-1273 or the BNT162b2 vaccine was given to participants as two doses. Antigens of these TCRs are unknown. Assay: immunoSEQ multiplex PCR; the TCRdb copy retains only in-frame clones and omits some. The sample contains 57,000 or so clones, around 73% of which appear only once. Sequencing used CD4+ T cells from PBMCs cultured without peptide, obtained after COVID-19 vaccination. These receptors all stem from a human donor who received a COVID-19 vaccine.

This chain uses TRBV5-5 with TRBJ2-7; 7 nucleotides match TRBD1. The CDR3 covers 14 residues. Germline CDR1 reads SGHKS; CDR2 reads YYEKEE (reference sequence). The junction had 8 bases not matched to a gene; V was cut back by 4 bases and J by 4 bases. The CDR3, as DNA: TGTGCCAGCAGCCCCCGACAGGGTGGGTACGAGCAGTACTTC. This encodes CASSPRQGGYEQYF. The whole variable domain, filled in from reference TRBV5-5 and TRBJ2-7, reads DAGVTQSPTHLIKTRGQQVTLRCSPISGHKSVSWYQQVLGQGPQFIFQYYEKEERGRGNFPDRFSARQFPNYSSELNVNALLLGDSALYLCASSPRQGGYEQYFGPGTRLTVT.

The V gene is TRBV3-1 (or the pseudogene TRBV3-2), the J gene TRBJ1-2; D unresolved. This CDR3 is built from 14 residues. The ends were cut back, 1 base at V and 8 bases at J, with 14 bases in the middle. CDR1 and CDR2 (germline): LGHDT, YNNKEL (reference sequence). This CDR3 is CASSQVGRFNGYTF. The DNA of the CDR3 is TGTGCCAGCAGCCAAGTGGGTAGATTCAACGGCTACACCTTC.

V and J are TRBV6-5 and TRBJ1-2, with unresolved D. V lost 7 bases and J 3 bases, leaving 15 bases between the germline ends. Germline V lookup: CDR1 MNHEY, CDR2 SVGAGI. There are 14 residues in the CDR3. This CDR3 is CASTVGSADYGYTF. The CDR3 nucleotides read TGTGCCAGCACTGTGGGGTCTGCGGACTATGGCTACACCTTC.

There are a few counts of this clone. V gene TRBV2 combines with J gene TRBJ2-1, with 8 bases that match TRBD1. V lost 3 bases, J lost 2 bases, and 3 bases stayed unmatched. The CDR3 is 15 residues long. Germline-derived CDR1 and CDR2 are SNHLY and FYNNEI. CDR3 sequence: CASSDDRGPYNEQFF. In nucleotides, the CDR3 is TGTGCCAGCAGTGACGACAGGGGACCCTACAATGAGCAGTTCTTC.